This TCR beta chain came from a study of vaccination and CD4 T cells after COVID-19. Germline V lookup: CDR1 GTSNPN, CDR2 SVGIG (reference sequence). CDR3 length: 16 residues. V gave up 2 bases and J gave up 1 base; unmatched junction bases: 5. Sequence data for DNA of cultured CD4+ T cells were generated by the Oncomine TCR Beta short-read assay. TCRdb processed the PCR reads anew with MiXCR; each CDR3 protein has one entry. The sample lists just over 2,500 distinct CDR3 sequences; 39% were seen once. This clonotype turned up a few times. Antigen: not known. The study's findings and limits: When vaccine-specific clones from convalescent patients were examined, 304 of 307 were spike mono-reactive.

As for treatment: approximately 11-day PBMC culture with coronavirus spike peptide pools or control peptides (ViraFEST assay). The unexposed donor provided CD4+ T cells, which were taken before the COVID-19 pandemic (2011-2018). The TCR comes from a human donor in good health. The sample comprised CD4+ T cells from blood, cultured in vitro. The genes are TRBV30 and TRBJ1-5, with 10 bases matching TRBD1. The CDR3 sequence: CAWSSRQGASNQPQHF. CDR3 nucleotide sequence: TGTGCCTGGAGTAGTAGACAGGGGGCAAGCAATCAGCCCCAGCATTTT.